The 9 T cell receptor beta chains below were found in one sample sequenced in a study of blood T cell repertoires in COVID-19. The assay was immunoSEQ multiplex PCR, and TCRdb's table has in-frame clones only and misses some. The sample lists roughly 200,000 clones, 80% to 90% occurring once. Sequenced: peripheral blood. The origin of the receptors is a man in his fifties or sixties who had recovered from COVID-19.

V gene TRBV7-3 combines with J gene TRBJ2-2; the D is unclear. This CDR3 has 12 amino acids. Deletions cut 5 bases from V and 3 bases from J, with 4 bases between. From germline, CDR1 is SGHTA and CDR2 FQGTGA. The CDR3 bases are TGTGCCAGCAGCCATTACACCGGGGAGCTGTTTTTT. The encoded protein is CASSHYTGELFF. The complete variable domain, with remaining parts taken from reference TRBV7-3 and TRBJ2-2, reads GAGVSQTPSNKVTEKGKYVELRCDPISGHTALYWYRQSLGQGPEFLIYFQGTGAADDSGLPNDRFFAVRPEGSVSTLKIQRTERGDSAVYLCASSHYTGELFFGEGSRLTVL.

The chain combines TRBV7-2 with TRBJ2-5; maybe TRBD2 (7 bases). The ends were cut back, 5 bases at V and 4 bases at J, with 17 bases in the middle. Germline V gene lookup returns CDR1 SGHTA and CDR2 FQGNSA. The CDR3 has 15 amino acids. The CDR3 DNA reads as TGTGCCAGCAGCCCATTAGGGGGGGGCGGAGAGACCCAGTACTTC. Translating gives CASSPLGGGGETQYF.

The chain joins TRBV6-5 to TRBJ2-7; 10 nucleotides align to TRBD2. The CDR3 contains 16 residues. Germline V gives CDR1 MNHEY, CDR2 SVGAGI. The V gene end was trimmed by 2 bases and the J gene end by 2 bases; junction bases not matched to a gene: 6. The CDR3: CASSYSSGGPTYEQYF. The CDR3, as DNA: TGTGCCAGCAGTTACAGTAGCGGGGGGCCAACCTACGAGCAGTACTTC.

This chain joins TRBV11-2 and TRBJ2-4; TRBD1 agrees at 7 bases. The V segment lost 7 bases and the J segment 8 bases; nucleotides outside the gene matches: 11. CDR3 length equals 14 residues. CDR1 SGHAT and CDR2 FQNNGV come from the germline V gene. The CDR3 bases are TGTGCCAGCAACCCACAGGGGCCCGGACACATTCAGTACTTC. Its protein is CASNPQGPGHIQYF. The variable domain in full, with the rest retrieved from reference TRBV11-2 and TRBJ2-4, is EAGVAQSPRYKIIEKRQSVAFWCNPISGHATLYWYQQILGQGPKLLIQFQNNGVVDDSQLPKDRFSAERLKGVDSTLKIQPAKLEDSAVYLCASNPQGPGHIQYFGAGTRLSVL.

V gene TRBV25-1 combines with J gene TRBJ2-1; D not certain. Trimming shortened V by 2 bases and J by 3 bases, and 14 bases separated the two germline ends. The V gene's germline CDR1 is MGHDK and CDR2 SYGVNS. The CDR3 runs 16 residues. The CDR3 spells CASSERRTRDYNEQFF. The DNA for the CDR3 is TGTGCCAGCAGTGAAAGGAGAACTCGCGACTACAATGAGCAGTTCTTC.

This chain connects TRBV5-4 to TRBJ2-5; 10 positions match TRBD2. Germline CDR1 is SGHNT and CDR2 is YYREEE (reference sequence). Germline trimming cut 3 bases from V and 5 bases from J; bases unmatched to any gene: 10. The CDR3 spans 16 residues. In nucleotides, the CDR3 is TGTGCCAGCAGCTCTGGACTAGCGGTAAATTTTGAGACCCAGTACTTC. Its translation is CASSSGLAVNFETQYF.

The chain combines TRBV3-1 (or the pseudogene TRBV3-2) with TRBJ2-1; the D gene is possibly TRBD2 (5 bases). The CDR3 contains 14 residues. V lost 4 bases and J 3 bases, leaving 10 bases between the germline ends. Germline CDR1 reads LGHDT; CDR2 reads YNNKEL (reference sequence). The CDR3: CASSPGGLYNEQFF. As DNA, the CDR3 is TGTGCCAGCAGCCCCGGAGGTCTCTACAATGAGCAGTTCTTC.

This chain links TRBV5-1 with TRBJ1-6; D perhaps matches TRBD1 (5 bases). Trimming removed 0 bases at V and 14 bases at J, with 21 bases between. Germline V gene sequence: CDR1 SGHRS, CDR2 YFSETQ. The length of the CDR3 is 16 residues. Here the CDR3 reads CASSLEGEASTRSLHF. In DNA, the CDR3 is TGCGCCAGCAGCTTGGAAGGGGAAGCGTCAACCCGGTCCCTCCACTTT.

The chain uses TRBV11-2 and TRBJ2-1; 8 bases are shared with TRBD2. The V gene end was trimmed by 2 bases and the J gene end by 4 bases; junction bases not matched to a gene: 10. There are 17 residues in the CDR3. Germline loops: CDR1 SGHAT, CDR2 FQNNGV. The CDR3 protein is CASSLSSGLGSYNEQFF. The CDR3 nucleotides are TGTGCCAGCAGCTTAAGTTCGGGACTAGGCTCATACAATGAGCAGTTCTTC.